This paragraph reports one T cell receptor (beta chain). Its antigen is not known. The CDR3 covers 17 residues. Germline V gene sequence: CDR1 LGHNA, CDR2 YNFKEQ. V was shortened by 0 bases and J by 0 bases, with 9 bases between the two germline ends. Libraries were prepared by immunoSEQ multiplex PCR; TCRdb keeps only in-frame clonotypes and omits some of them. The table records tens of thousands of clones, roughly 88% of them present only once. The entry originates in a study of T cell responses to AZD1222 COVID-19 vaccine. Overall study findings and caveats: Spike-specific TCR repertoires showed rising breadth and depth after two AZD1222 doses. It should be noted that donors were predominantly white British and more often female, and clonal diversity was possibly underestimated.

The V call is TRBV4-2, the J call TRBJ1-6; tentative D call: TRBD1 (5 bases). The starting material was peripheral blood, obtained on day 0 of AZD1222 vaccination. The sequence came from an adult in good health. In DNA form, the CDR3 reads TGTGCCAGCAGCCAAGAAACTGACAGCTCCTATAATTCACCCCTCCACTTT. As protein: CASSQETDSSYNSPLHF.